The T cell receptor beta chain under discussion was sequenced for a study of blood T cells in healthy people across ages. A sample-barcoded 5' primer and a J-beta primer mix were used in a second PCR of about 6 to 12 cycles. TCRdb redid the calling of the 5' RACE reads with MiXCR, one entry per CDR3 protein. In the table there are 380,000 or so distinct CDR3 sequences, roughly half of which are singletons. Healthy Caucasians from Russia aged roughly 6 to 95 served as donors. Germline CDR1 and CDR2: SGHTA and FQGNSA. This CDR3 has 15 residues. V was clipped by 3 bases and J by 0 bases, with 10 bases between them.

The V call is TRBV7-2, the J call TRBJ2-3, with a weak D call TRBD1 (6 bases). The sample consisted of blood. The sequence derives from a man between 60 and 70 years old in good health. The CDR3: CASSFGQFSTDTQYF. CDR3 in DNA: TGTGCCAGCAGCTTTGGACAGTTTAGCACAGATACGCAGTATTTT.